This TCR beta chain came from a study of blood T cell repertoires in COVID-19. Study-level background: Material from acute and convalescent COVID-19 was sourced from the United States, Italy and Spain. T cells, B-cell-depleted T cells, or PBMCs supplied cDNA or gDNA.

This clone was counted between two and nine times. As handled by the study authors: Estimates of nucleated cell counts were drawn from the amplification of reference gene primers. TCRdb's copy holds only in-frame clones and misses some; the assay was immunoSEQ multiplex PCR. D and trimming were read from the DNA, whereas the V and J calls and clone size are those reported in that table. There are 70,000 or so clones in the sample; about 70% occur only once, and 35% lies in the top ten. The length of the CDR3 is 16 residues. The V segment lost 2 bases and the J segment 5 bases; nucleotides outside the gene matches: 2. Germline V gene data show CDR1 as SGDLS and CDR2 as YYNGEE.

This receptor was identified in a woman in her 70s with acute or convalescent COVID-19. This sequence joins TRBV9 and TRBJ1-6, with 12 bases lining up with TRBD1. The sequenced sample was peripheral blood. The CDR3 DNA is TGTGCCAGCAGCGTGGGACAGGGGGCCAATAATTCACCCCTCCACTTT. This codes for CASSVGQGANNSPLHF. Full variable domain (missing parts from reference TRBV9 and TRBJ1-6): DSGVTQTPKHLITATGQRVTLRCSPRSGDLSVYWYQQSLDQGLQFLIQYYNGEERAKGNILERFSAQQFPDLHSELNLSSLELGDSALYFCASSVGQGANNSPLHFGNGTRLTVT.